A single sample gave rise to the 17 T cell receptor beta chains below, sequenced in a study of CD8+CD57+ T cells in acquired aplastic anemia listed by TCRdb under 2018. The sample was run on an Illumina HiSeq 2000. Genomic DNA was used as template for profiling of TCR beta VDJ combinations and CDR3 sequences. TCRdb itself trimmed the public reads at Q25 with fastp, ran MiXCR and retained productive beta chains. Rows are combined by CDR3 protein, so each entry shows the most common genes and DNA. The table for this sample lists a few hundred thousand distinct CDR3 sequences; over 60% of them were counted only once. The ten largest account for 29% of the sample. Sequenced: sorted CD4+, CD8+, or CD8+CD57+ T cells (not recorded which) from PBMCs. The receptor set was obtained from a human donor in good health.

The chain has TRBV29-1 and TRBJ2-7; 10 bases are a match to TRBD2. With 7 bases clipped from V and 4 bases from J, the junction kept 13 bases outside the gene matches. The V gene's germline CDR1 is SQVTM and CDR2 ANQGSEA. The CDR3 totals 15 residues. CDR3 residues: CSADISGGGTYEQYF. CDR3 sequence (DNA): TGCAGCGCGGACATCAGCGGGGGGGGGACGTACGAGCAGTACTTC.

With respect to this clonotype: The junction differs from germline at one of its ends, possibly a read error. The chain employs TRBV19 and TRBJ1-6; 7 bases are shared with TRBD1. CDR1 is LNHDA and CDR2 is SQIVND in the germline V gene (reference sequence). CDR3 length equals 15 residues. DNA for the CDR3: TGTGCCAGTAACTGGACAGGTGACTATAATCCACCCCTCCACTTT. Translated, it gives CASNWTGDYNPPLHF.

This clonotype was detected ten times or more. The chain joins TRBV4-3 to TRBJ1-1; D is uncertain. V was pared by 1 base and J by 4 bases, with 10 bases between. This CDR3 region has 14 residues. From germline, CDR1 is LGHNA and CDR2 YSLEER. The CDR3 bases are TGCGCCAGCAGCCAAGGGGTGGCCTCCACTGAAGCTTTCTTT. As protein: CASSQGVASTEAFF.

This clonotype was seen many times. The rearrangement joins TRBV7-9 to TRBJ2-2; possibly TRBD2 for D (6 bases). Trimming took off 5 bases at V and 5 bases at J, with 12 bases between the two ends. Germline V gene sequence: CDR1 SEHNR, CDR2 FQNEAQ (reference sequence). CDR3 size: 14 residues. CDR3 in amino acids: CASSPSAGTGELFF. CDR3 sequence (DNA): TGTGCCAGCAGCCCTAGTGCGGGGACCGGGGAGCTGTTTTTT. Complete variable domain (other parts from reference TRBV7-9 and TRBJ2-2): DTGVSQNPRHKITKRGQNVTFRCDPISEHNRLYWYRQTLGQGPEFLTYFQNEAQLEKSRLLSDRFSAERPKGSFSTLEIQRTEQGDSAMYLCASSPSAGTGELFFGEGSRLTVL.

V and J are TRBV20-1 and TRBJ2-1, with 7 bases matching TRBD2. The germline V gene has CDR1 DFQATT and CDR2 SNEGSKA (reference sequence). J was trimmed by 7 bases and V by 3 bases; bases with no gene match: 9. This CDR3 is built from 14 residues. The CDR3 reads CSASSGGEGNEQFF. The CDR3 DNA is TGCAGTGCTAGCTCGGGAGGTGAAGGGAATGAGCAGTTCTTC.

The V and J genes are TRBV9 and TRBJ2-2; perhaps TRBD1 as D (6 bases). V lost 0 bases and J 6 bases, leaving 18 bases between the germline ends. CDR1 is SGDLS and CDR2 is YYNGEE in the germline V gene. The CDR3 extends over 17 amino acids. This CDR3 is CASSVGWGLALAGELFF. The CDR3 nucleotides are TGTGCCAGCAGCGTAGGTTGGGGGCTAGCTCTCGCCGGGGAGCTGTTTTTT.

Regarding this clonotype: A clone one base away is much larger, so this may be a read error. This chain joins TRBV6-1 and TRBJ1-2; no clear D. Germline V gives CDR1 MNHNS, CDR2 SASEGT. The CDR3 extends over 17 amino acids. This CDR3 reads CASSEDNGFNFLYGYAF. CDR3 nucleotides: TGTGCCAGCAGTGAAGATAACGGGTTCAACTTCCTCTATGGCTACGCCTTC.

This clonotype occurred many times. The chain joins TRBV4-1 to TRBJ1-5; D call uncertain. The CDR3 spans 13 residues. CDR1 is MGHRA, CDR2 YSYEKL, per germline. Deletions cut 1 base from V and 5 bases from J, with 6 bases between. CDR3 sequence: CASSQVRDQPQHF. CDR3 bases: TGCGCCAGCAGCCAAGTTCGGGATCAGCCCCAGCATTTT.

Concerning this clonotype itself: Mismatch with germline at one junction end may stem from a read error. CDR3 region: CASSFSRRTDTHYF. CDR3 nucleotide sequence: TGTGCCAGCAGCTTTTCGAGGAGGACAGATACGCATTATTTT. This rearrangement joins TRBV7-9 to TRBJ2-3; weak D call: TRBD1 (6 bases). CDR3 size: 14 residues. CDR1 is SEHNR, CDR2 FQNEAQ, per germline (reference sequence).

CDR3 DNA sequence: TGTGCCAGCAGTCCTAGCGGGAGAGGGCCCAGGGAGCTGTTTTTT. It encodes CASSPSGRGPRELFF. The chain employs TRBV25-1 and TRBJ2-2; 10 nucleotides agree with TRBD2. Germline V lookup: CDR1 MGHDK, CDR2 SYGVNS. Losses at the gene ends were 5 bases for V and 9 bases for J; bases not matched to a gene: 9. The CDR3 extends over 15 amino acids.

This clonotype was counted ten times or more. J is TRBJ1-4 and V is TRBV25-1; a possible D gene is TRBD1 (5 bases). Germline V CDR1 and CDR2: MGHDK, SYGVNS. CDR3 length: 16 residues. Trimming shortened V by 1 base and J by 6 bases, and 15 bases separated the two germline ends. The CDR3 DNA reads TGTGCCAGCAGTGAATTTGGCAGGGAGGTGGATGAAAAACTGTTTTTT. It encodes CASSEFGREVDEKLFF.

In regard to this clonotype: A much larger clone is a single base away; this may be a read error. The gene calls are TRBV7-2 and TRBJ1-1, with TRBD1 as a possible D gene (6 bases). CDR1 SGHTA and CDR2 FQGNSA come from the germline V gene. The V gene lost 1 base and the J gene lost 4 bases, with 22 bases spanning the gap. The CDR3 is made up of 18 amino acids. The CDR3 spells CASSLGGGATLLCTEAFF. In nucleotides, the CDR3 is TGTGCCAGCAGCTTAGGGGGGGGGGCAACATTGCTGTGCACTGAAGCTTTCTTT. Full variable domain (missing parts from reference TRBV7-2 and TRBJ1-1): GAGVSQSPSNKVTEKGKDVELRCDPISGHTALYWYRQSLGQGLEFLIYFQGNSAPDKSGLPSDRFSAERTGGSVSTLTIQRTQQEDSAVYLCASSLGGGATLLCTEAFFGQGTRLTVV.

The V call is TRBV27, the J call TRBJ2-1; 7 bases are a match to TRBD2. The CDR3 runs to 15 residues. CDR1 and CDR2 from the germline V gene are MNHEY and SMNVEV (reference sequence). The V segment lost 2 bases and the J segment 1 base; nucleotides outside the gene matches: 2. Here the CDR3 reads CASSLAGVSYNEQFF. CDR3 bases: TGTGCCAGCAGTTTAGCGGGAGTATCCTACAATGAGCAGTTCTTC.

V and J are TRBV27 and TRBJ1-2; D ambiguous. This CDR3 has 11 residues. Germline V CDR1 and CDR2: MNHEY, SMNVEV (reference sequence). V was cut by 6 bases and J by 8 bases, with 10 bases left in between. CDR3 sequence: CASRGRGGYTF. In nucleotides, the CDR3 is TGTGCCAGCAGAGGGCGCGGCGGCTACACCTTC.

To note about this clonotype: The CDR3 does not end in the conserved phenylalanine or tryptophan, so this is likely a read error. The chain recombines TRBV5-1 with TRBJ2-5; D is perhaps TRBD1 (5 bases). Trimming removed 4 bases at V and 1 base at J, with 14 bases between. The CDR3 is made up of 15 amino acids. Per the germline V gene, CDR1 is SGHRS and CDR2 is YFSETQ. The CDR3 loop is CASSLRGRPQETQYS. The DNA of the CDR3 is TGCGCCAGCAGCCTAAGGGGCCGTCCCCAAGAGACCCAGTACTCC.

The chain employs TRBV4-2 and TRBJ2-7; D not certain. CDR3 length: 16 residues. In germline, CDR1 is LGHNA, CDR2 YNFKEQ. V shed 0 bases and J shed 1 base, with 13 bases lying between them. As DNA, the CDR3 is TGTGCCAGCAGCCAAGATGTGATGGTGGCGTCCTACGAGCAGTACTTC. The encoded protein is CASSQDVMVASYEQYF.

Here the CDR3 reads CASSIGSSYEQYF. CDR3 coding DNA: TGTGCCAGTAGTATAGGTAGCAGCTACGAGCAGTACTTC. The rearrangement links TRBV19 to TRBJ2-7; no definite D call. V dropped 1 base and J dropped 3 bases, with 7 bases sitting between them. Germline CDR1 LNHDA, CDR2 SQIVND (reference sequence). CDR3 length: 13 amino acids.